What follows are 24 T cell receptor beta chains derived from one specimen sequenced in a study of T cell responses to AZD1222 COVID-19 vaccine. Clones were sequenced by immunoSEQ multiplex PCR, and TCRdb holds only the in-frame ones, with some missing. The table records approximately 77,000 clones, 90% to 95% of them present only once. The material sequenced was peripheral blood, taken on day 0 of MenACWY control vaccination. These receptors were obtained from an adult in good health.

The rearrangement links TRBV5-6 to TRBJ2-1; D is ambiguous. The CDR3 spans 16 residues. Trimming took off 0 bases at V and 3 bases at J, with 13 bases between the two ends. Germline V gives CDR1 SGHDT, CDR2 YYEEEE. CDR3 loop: CASSLEARLNYNEQFF. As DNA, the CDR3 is TGTGCCAGCAGCTTGGAGGCGCGGTTGAACTACAATGAGCAGTTCTTC.

Here the CDR3 reads CASRGLGAGNEQFF. CDR3 in DNA: TGTGCCAGCAGAGGGTTGGGGGCTGGCAATGAGCAGTTCTTC. This chain connects TRBV28 to TRBJ2-1; TRBD1 is a possible D gene (6 bases). This CDR3 is 14 amino acids long. V was cut by 6 bases and J by 6 bases, with 15 bases left in between. Looked up from germline, CDR1 is MDHEN and CDR2 is SYDVKM. The entire variable domain, with the rest obtained from reference TRBV28 and TRBJ2-1, is as follows: DVKVTQSSRYLVKRTGEKVFLECVQDMDHENMFWYRQDPGLGLRLIYFSYDVKMKEKGDIPEGYSVSREKKERFSLILESASTNQTSMYLCASRGLGAGNEQFFGPGTRLTVL.

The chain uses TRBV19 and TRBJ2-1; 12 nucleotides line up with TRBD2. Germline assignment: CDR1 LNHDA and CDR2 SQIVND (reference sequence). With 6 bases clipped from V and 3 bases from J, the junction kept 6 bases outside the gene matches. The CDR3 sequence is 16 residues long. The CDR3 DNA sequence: TGTGCCAGTAGCAGACTAGCGGGGGACCTCTACAATGAGCAGTTCTTC. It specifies CASSRLAGDLYNEQFF.

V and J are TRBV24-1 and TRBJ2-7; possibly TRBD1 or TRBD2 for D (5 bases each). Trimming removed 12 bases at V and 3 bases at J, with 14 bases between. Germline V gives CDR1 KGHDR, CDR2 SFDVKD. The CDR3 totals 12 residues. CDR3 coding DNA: TGTGCCCCGGGACGCCTATTCTACGAGCAGTACTTC. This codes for CAPGRLFYEQYF.

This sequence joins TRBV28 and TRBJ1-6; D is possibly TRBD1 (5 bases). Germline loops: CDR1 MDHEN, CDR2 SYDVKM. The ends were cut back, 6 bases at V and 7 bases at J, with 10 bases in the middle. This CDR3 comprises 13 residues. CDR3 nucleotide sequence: TGTGCCAGCAGCCGGGGGTGGAATTCACCCCTCCACTTT. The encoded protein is CASSRGWNSPLHF.

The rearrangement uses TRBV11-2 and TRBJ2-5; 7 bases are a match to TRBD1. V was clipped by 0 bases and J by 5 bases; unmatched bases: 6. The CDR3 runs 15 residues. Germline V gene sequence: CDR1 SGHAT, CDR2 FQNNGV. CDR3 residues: CASSLDRDSWETQYF. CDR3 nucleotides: TGTGCCAGCAGCTTAGACAGGGACAGTTGGGAGACCCAGTACTTC.

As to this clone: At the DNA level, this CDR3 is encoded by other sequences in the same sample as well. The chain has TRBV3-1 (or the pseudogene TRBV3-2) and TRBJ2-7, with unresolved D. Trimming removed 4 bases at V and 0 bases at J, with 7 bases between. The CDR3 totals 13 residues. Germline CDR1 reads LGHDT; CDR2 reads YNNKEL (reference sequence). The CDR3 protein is CASSPSVSYEQYF. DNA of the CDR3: TGTGCCAGCAGCCCCTCGGTCTCCTACGAGCAGTACTTC.

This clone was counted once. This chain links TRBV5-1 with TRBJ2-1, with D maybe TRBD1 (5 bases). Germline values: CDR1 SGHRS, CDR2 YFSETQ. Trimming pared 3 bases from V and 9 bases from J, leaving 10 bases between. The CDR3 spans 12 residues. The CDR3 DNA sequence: TGCGCCAGCAGCTACCCAGGGATTGAGCAGTTCTTC. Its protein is CASSYPGIEQFF.

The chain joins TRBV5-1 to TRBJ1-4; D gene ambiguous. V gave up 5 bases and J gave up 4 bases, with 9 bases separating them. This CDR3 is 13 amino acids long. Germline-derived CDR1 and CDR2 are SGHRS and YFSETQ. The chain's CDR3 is CASSRLGNEKLFF. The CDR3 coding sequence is TGCGCCAGCAGTAGGTTAGGTAATGAAAAACTGTTTTTT.

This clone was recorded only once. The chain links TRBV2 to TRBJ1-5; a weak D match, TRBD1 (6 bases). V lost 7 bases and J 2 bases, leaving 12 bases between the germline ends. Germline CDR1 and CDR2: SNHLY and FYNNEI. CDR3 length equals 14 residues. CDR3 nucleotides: TGTGCCAGCATGCGGGGGGGCGGCAATCAGCCCCAGCATTTT. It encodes CASMRGGGNQPQHF.

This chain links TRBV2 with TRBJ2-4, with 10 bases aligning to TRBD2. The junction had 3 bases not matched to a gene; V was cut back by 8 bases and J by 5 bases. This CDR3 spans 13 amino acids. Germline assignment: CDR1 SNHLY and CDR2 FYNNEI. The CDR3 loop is CASGGLAENIQYF. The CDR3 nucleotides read TGTGCCAGCGGAGGACTAGCGGAAAACATTCAGTACTTC.

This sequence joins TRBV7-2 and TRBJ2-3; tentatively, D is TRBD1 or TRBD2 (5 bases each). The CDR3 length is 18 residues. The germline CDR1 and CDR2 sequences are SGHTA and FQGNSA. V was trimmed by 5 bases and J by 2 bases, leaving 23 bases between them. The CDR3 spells CASSTLGWGTTITDTQYF. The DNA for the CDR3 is TGTGCCAGCAGCACACTCGGGTGGGGGACCACAATCACAGATACGCAGTATTTT.

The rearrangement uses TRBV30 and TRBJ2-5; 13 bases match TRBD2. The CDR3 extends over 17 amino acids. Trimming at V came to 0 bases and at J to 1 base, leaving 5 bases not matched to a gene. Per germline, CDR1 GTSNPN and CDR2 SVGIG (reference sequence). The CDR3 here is CAWSVLRTSGSQETQYF. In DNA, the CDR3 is TGTGCCTGGAGTGTACTAAGGACTAGCGGGAGCCAAGAGACCCAGTACTTC.

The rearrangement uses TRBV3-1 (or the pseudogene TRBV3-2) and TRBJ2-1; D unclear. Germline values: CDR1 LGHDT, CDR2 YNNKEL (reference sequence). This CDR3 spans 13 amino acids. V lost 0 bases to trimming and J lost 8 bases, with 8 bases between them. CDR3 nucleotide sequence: TGTGCCAGCAGCCAAGAAGGTAAGGATGAGCAGTTCTTC. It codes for CASSQEGKDEQFF.

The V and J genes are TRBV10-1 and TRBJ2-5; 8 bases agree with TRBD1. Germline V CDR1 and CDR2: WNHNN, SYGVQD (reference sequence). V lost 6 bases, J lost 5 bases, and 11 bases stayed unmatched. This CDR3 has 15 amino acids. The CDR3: CASSPVPGGLETQYF. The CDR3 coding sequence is TGCGCCAGCAGCCCGGTGCCAGGGGGCTTGGAGACCCAGTACTTC.

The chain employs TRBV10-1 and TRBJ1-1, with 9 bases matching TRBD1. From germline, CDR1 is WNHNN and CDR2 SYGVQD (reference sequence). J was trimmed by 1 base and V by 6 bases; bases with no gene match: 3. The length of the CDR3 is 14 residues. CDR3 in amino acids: CASSGDRANTEAFF. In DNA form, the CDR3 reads TGCGCCAGCAGCGGGGACAGGGCGAACACTGAAGCTTTCTTT.

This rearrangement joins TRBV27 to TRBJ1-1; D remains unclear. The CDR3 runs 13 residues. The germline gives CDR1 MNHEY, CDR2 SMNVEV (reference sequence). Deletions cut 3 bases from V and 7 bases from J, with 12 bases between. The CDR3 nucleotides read TGTGCCAGCAGTTTCCCCGCGACGGGTGAAGCTTTCTTT. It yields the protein CASSFPATGEAFF.

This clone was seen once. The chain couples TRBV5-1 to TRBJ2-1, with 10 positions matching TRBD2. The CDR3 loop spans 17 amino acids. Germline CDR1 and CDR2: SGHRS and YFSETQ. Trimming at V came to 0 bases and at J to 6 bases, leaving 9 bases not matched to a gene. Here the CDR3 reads CASSLEASGSRSNEQFF. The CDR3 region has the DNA TGCGCCAGCAGCTTGGAGGCTAGCGGGAGTAGGAGCAATGAGCAGTTCTTC.

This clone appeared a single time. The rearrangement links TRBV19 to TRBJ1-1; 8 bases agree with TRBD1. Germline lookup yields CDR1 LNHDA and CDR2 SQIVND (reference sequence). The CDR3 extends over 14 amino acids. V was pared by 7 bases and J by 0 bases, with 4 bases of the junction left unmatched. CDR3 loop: CASTLTGVNTEAFF. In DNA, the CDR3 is TGTGCCAGTACCCTGACAGGGGTGAACACTGAAGCTTTCTTT.

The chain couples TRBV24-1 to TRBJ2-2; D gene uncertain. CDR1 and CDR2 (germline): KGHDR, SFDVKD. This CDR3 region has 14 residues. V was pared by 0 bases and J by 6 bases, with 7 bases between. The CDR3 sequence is CATSDLFSPGELFF. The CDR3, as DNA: TGTGCCACCAGTGATTTGTTCAGCCCCGGGGAGCTGTTTTTT.

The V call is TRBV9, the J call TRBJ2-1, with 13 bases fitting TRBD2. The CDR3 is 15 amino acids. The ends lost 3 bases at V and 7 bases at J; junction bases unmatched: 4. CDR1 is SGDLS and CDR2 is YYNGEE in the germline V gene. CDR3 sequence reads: CASSARLAGGNEQFF. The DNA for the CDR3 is TGTGCCAGCAGCGCAAGACTAGCGGGGGGAAATGAGCAGTTCTTC.

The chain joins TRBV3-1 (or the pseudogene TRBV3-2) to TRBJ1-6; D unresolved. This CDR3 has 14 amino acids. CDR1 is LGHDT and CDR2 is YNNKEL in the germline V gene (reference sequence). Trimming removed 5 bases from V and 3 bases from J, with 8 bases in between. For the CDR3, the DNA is TGTGCCAGCAGCAGGGTTATCTATAATTCACCCCTCCACTTT. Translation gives CASSRVIYNSPLHF.

The CDR3 sequence is CASRPQLAGGPETQYF. The CDR3, as DNA: TGTGCCAGCAGACCCCAACTAGCGGGGGGGCCGGAGACCCAGTACTTC. This chain uses TRBV6-6 with TRBJ2-5, with 13 positions matching TRBD2. Per the germline V gene, CDR1 is MNHNY and CDR2 is SVGAGI (reference sequence). CDR3 length: 16 amino acids. V lost 6 bases, J lost 5 bases, and 9 bases stayed unmatched.

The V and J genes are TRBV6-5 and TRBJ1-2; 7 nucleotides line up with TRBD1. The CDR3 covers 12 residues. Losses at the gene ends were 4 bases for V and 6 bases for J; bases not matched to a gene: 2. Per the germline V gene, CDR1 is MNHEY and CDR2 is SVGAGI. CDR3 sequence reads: CASSSGTDGYTF. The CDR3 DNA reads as TGTGCCAGCAGTTCCGGGACAGATGGCTACACCTTC.